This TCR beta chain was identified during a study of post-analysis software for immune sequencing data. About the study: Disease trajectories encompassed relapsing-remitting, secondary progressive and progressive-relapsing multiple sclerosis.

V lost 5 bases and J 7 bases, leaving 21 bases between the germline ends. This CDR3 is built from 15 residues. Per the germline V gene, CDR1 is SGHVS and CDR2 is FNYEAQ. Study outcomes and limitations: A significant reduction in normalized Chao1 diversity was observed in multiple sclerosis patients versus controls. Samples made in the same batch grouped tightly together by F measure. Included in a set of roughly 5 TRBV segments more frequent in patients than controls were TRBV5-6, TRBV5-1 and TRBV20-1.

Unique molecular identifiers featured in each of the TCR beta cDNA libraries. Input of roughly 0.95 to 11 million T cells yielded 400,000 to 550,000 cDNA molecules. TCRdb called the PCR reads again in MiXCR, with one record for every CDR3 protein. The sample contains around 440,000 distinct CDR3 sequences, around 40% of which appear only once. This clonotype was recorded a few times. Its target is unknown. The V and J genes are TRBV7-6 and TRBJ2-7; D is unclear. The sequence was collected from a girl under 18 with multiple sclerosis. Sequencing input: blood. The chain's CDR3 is CASSRSEMGTWEQYF. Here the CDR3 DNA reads TGTGCCAGCAGCAGAAGCGAGATGGGCACCTGGGAGCAGTACTTC.